This entry concerns a single T cell receptor beta chain. Its antigen is unidentified. The data were taken from a study of CD8+ T cells in alopecia areata. The wider study: Those patients who were treated received oral tofacitinib, which was given at 5 to 10 mg twice daily for moderate-to-severe alopecia areata. Findings and caveats of the study: Clonality in lesional scalp, especially alopecia totalis/universalis, exceeded that of normal scalp. Tofacitinib significantly lowered scalp clonality and expanded CD8+ clones among the top 100.

This CDR3 contains 17 residues. J lost 0 bases, V lost 1 base, and 6 bases had no gene match. Germline V gene sequence: CDR1 LNHNV, CDR2 YYDKDF (reference sequence). Sequencing templates came from extracted RNA that was reverse transcribed into cDNA. The method was immunoSEQ multiplex PCR; TCRdb's version includes in-frame clones alone and lacks a portion of them. This table has just under 65,000 clones, roughly 50% appearing once. Treatment specified: oral pan-JAK inhibitor, 5-10 mg twice daily. Starting from PBMCs, sorting isolated CD4+ and CD8+ T cells. The sequence was obtained from a human donor with alopecia areata. The sequenced sample was CD8+ T cells sorted from blood, obtained between weeks 36 and 40, from a patient treated with tofacitinib. This sequence joins TRBV15 and TRBJ1-5, with 7 bases aligning to TRBD1. The CDR3 DNA reads as TGTGCCACCAGCAGAGGGGACGGGACAGTTAGCAATCAGCCCCAGCATTTT. This translates into CATSRGDGTVSNQPQHF.